Sequencing of this T cell receptor beta chain was carried out in a study of CD8+ T cells in alopecia areata. CDR1 and CDR2 (germline): SQVTM, ANQGSEA. This CDR3 has 14 residues. V was shortened by 5 bases and J by 3 bases, with 16 bases between the two germline ends. TCR sequencing used cDNA made by reverse transcription of extracted RNA. Produced via immunoSEQ multiplex PCR; TCRdb's table is partial and in-frame only. The table includes 9,000 to 15,000 clones, around 63% detected once. The investigators collected lesional scalp punch biopsies and peripheral blood from alopecia areata patients. The source material was skin. The rearrangement joins TRBV29-1 to TRBJ1-2; D is uncertain. This sequence originates from a human donor with alopecia areata. DNA of the CDR3: TGCAGCGTTAGGGTCGGCAGGCGTGACTATGGCTACACCTTC. This translates into CSVRVGRRDYGYTF.